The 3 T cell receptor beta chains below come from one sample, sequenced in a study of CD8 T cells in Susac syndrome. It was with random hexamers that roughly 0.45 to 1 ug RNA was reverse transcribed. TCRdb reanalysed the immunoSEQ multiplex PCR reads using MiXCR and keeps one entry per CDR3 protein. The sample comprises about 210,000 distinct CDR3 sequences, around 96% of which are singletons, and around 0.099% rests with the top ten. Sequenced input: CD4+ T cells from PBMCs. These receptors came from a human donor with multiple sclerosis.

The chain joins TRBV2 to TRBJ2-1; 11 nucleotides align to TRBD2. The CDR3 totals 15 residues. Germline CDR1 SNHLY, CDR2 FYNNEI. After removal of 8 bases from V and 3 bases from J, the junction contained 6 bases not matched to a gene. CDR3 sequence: CASWRLAGHYNEQFF. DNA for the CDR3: TGTGCCAGCTGGCGACTAGCGGGACACTACAATGAGCAGTTCTTC.

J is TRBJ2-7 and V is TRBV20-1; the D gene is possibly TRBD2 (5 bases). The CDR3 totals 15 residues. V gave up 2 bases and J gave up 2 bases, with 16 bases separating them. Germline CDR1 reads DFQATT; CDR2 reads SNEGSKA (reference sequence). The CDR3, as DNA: TGCAGTGCTAGACTACTAGAGATCTCTCCCTACGAGCAGTACTTC. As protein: CSARLLEISPYEQYF.

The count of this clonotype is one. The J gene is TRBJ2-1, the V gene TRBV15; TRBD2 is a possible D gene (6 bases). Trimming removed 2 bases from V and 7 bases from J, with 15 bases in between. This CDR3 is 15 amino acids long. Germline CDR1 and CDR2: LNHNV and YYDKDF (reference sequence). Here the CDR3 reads CATSRRLEISNEQFF. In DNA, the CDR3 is TGTGCCACCAGCAGACGACTAGAAATTTCTAATGAGCAGTTCTTC.